These 22 T cell receptor beta chains originate from one sample sequenced in a study of blood T cell repertoires in COVID-19. Here immunoSEQ multiplex PCR was the method, and the copy in TCRdb shows in-frame clones only, minus some. Of 250,000 to 350,000 clones detected, 90% appear once; the ten largest clones hold 2.5% to 3.5%. Sequencing was carried out using peripheral blood. The receptors derive from a woman aged 25 to 45 with COVID-19, enrolled during active disease.

The chain uses TRBV7-9 and TRBJ2-1, with a tentative D call TRBD2 (5 bases). The CDR3 is made up of 15 amino acids. Germline CDR1 is SEHNR and CDR2 is FQNEAQ (reference sequence). V gave up 5 bases and J gave up 2 bases, with 13 bases separating them. The CDR3 DNA follows: TGTGCCAGCAGCCCTGACTACCCCACCTACAATGAGCAGTTCTTC. It specifies CASSPDYPTYNEQFF.

The chain carries TRBV19 and TRBJ2-7, with a weak D call TRBD2 (5 bases). CDR1 and CDR2 from the germline V gene are LNHDA and SQIVND (reference sequence). This CDR3 spans 15 amino acids. The V end lost 2 bases, the J end lost 3 bases, and 14 bases lay between the germline ends. CDR3 amino acids: CASSISGKGNYEQYF. The DNA for the CDR3 is TGTGCCAGTAGTATATCCGGGAAAGGGAACTACGAGCAGTACTTC.

The CDR3 sequence is CASSQDVTGGGQPQHF. In nucleotides, the CDR3 is TGTGCCAGCAGCCAAGATGTCACAGGGGGTGGTCAGCCCCAGCATTTT. V and J are TRBV3-1 (or the pseudogene TRBV3-2) and TRBJ1-5, with 8 positions matching TRBD1. This CDR3 region has 16 residues. V was pared by 0 bases and J by 6 bases, with 7 bases of the junction left unmatched. The germline V gene has CDR1 LGHDT and CDR2 YNNKEL (reference sequence).

This clone appeared a few times. The V call is TRBV2, the J call TRBJ2-7, with TRBD1 matching 7 bases. This CDR3 has 15 residues. Unmatched junction bases numbered 12, after V lost 8 bases and J lost 2 bases. Germline V lookup: CDR1 SNHLY, CDR2 FYNNEI. In DNA, the CDR3 is TGTGCCAGCTATTCGGTGGGGACAGTGACCTACGAGCAGTACTTC. Translated, it gives CASYSVGTVTYEQYF.

The chain carries TRBV20-1 and TRBJ1-2, with D maybe TRBD1 (6 bases). This CDR3 has 10 residues. V dropped 3 bases and J dropped 10 bases, with 9 bases sitting between them. The germline CDR1 and CDR2 sequences are DFQATT and SNEGSKA (reference sequence). CDR3 sequence (DNA): TGCAGTGCTAGGGACAGTTACTACACCTTC. Translated: CSARDSYYTF.

This clone was detected ten times or more. The rearrangement joins TRBV9 to TRBJ1-1; D unresolved. Germline V gene sequence: CDR1 SGDLS, CDR2 YYNGEE. Trimming shortened V by 0 bases and J by 5 bases, and 8 bases separated the two germline ends. This CDR3 comprises 13 residues. CDR3 DNA sequence: TGTGCCAGCAGCGTAGAAATGTTAACTGAAGCTTTCTTT. It translates to CASSVEMLTEAFF.

The chain links TRBV28 to TRBJ2-7; tentative D call: TRBD2 (6 bases). V was shortened by 5 bases and J by 1 base, with 12 bases between the two germline ends. The CDR3 extends over 14 amino acids. CDR1 and CDR2 from the germline V gene are MDHEN and SYDVKM. Written as DNA, the CDR3 is TGTGCCAGCAGTCTAGCGACCACGTCCTACGAGCAGTACTTC. Residues: CASSLATTSYEQYF. The variable domain in full, completed from reference TRBV28 and TRBJ2-7, reads DVKVTQSSRYLVKRTGEKVFLECVQDMDHENMFWYRQDPGLGLRLIYFSYDVKMKEKGDIPEGYSVSREKKERFSLILESASTNQTSMYLCASSLATTSYEQYFGPGTRLTVT.

The CDR3 DNA is TGTGCCAGTATGGGGGCTAGCGGAGCTGGGGCCAACGTCCTGACTTTC. Encoded protein: CASMGASGAGANVLTF. The V call is TRBV19, the J call TRBJ2-6, with D maybe TRBD2 (7 bases). V shed 7 bases and J shed 2 bases, with 15 bases lying between them. The CDR3 is 16 amino acids. The germline gives CDR1 LNHDA, CDR2 SQIVND (reference sequence).

V and J are TRBV20-1 and TRBJ1-5, with 9 bases aligning to TRBD1. V gave up 3 bases and J gave up 7 bases; unmatched junction bases: 7. Germline V gene sequence: CDR1 DFQATT, CDR2 SNEGSKA (reference sequence). This CDR3 has 14 amino acids. Here the CDR3 DNA reads TGCAGTGCTAGTAGGGACAGGGTCCGACAGCCCCAGCATTTT. Translation: CSASRDRVRQPQHF.

This chain uses TRBV5-1 with TRBJ2-1, with a weak D call TRBD2 (5 bases). Germline-derived CDR1 and CDR2 are SGHRS and YFSETQ. Trimming removed 4 bases from V and 3 bases from J, with 8 bases in between. CDR3 length: 13 amino acids. The CDR3 here is CASSGRGYNEQFF. The CDR3 nucleotides read TGCGCCAGCAGCGGGAGAGGCTACAATGAGCAGTTCTTC.

The chain couples TRBV4-1 to TRBJ1-5; maybe TRBD1 (5 bases). Germline lookup yields CDR1 MGHRA and CDR2 YSYEKL. CDR3 length: 15 amino acids. Trimming removed 6 bases from V and 4 bases from J, with 16 bases in between. The chain's CDR3 is CASSVGGGGNQPQHF. The CDR3 nucleotides are TGCGCCAGCAGTGTGGGTGGGGGGGGGAATCAGCCCCAGCATTTT.

V gene TRBV18 combines with J gene TRBJ2-7, with 7 bases identical to TRBD2. The CDR3 sequence is 15 residues long. Germline V lookup: CDR1 KGHSH, CDR2 LQKENI. Germline trimming cut 6 bases from V and 0 bases from J; bases unmatched to any gene: 8. The CDR3 is CASSTLAEPSYEQYF. The CDR3 bases are TGTGCCAGCTCGACCCTAGCGGAACCCTCCTACGAGCAGTACTTC.

J is TRBJ2-1 and V is TRBV12-3 or TRBV12-4; no reliable D call. Trimming removed 0 bases from V and 9 bases from J, with 9 bases in between. The CDR3 is 13 residues long. The CDR3 region has the DNA TGTGCCAGCAGTTTAGCGATCGAGTCTGAGCAGTTCTTC. It codes for CASSLAIESEQFF.

This clone was counted between two and nine times. In DNA, the CDR3 is TGTGCCAGCAGCGTAGGACATCCCTCAACTAATGAAAAACTGTTTTTT. Translated, it gives CASSVGHPSTNEKLFF. This chain joins TRBV9 and TRBJ1-4; the D is unclear. V was shortened by 0 bases and J by 0 bases, with 9 bases between the two germline ends. There are 16 residues in the CDR3. Germline V gene data show CDR1 as SGDLS and CDR2 as YYNGEE.

The chain couples TRBV24-1 to TRBJ1-1; D possibly corresponds to TRBD1 (5 bases). CDR3 length: 12 residues. Looked up from germline, CDR1 is KGHDR and CDR2 is SFDVKD. V was clipped by 5 bases and J by 7 bases, with 10 bases between them. CDR3 nucleotide sequence: TGTGCCACCAGTGGTCCCACAGGTGAAGCTTTCTTT. Translated: CATSGPTGEAFF.

The chain is built from TRBV5-1 and TRBJ1-1; no clear D gene. CDR1 and CDR2 from the germline V gene are SGHRS and YFSETQ. The CDR3 loop spans 13 amino acids. Trimming left V 3 bases short and J 5 bases short, with 11 bases between. As DNA, the CDR3 is TGCGCCAGCAGCTGGTCCCCGGAGACTGAAGCTTTCTTT. Its translation is CASSWSPETEAFF.

This rearrangement joins TRBV10-2 to TRBJ2-1; no definite D call. In germline, CDR1 is WSHSY, CDR2 SAAADI. The V gene lost 4 bases and the J gene lost 4 bases, with 20 bases spanning the gap. The CDR3 is 17 amino acids. DNA for the CDR3: TGCGCCAGCAGTGCCCCACCACAGCCGAGCCTATACAATGAGCAGTTCTTC. Amino acids: CASSAPPQPSLYNEQFF.

This chain links TRBV7-6 with TRBJ1-1, with 10 nucleotides matching TRBD1. Losses at the gene ends were 5 bases for V and 1 base for J; bases not matched to a gene: 7. The CDR3 is 16 amino acids. The germline V gene has CDR1 SGHVS and CDR2 FNYEAQ. For the CDR3, the DNA is TGTGCCAGCAGCCTAGGGACAGGGGCCCCGAACACTGAAGCTTTCTTT. The encoded protein is CASSLGTGAPNTEAFF.

This clone came up once. The chain employs TRBV29-1 and TRBJ2-7; D might be TRBD1 (6 bases). Germline lookup yields CDR1 SQVTM and CDR2 ANQGSEA. V was pared by 1 base and J by 2 bases, with 6 bases between. This CDR3 spans 12 amino acids. The DNA of the CDR3 is TGCAGCGTTGAAGGGGGGCCCTACGAGCAGTACTTC. It codes for CSVEGGPYEQYF.

The genes are TRBV29-1 and TRBJ2-7; 11 nucleotides align to TRBD1. The ends lost 4 bases at V and 2 bases at J; junction bases unmatched: 4. The CDR3 extends over 14 amino acids. Germline CDR1 and CDR2: SQVTM and ANQGSEA. CDR3 in DNA: TGCAGCGTTGGCTCGGGACAGGGGGCCTACGAGCAGTACTTC. It encodes CSVGSGQGAYEQYF.

V gene TRBV27 combines with J gene TRBJ2-1; TRBD2 agrees at 9 bases. This CDR3 region has 14 residues. With V trimmed by 6 bases and J by 7 bases, 7 bases remained unmatched. In germline, CDR1 is MNHEY, CDR2 SMNVEV (reference sequence). The CDR3 DNA sequence: TGTGCCAGCAGGGCGTTTAGCGGGAGTAATGAGCAGTTCTTC. Translated, it gives CASRAFSGSNEQFF.

The CDR3 DNA is TGTGCCAGCAGCAGAAACTATGGCTACACCTTC. It is translated as CASSRNYGYTF. This chain links TRBV12-3 or TRBV12-4 with TRBJ1-2; D is unresolved. The CDR3 extends over 11 amino acids. Trimming took 6 bases from V and 2 from J, leaving 4 bases between them.